The 20 T cell receptor beta chains in this list originate from one sample, sequenced in a study of blood T cell repertoires in COVID-19. The repertoire was sequenced with immunoSEQ multiplex PCR; TCRdb's copy has only in-frame clones and lacks some. The table shows nearly 400,000 clones, with just under 90% occurring only once. The sequenced sample was PBMCs or T cells enriched from blood (not recorded which). These TCRs come from a woman in her 30s who had recovered from COVID-19.

The rearrangement joins TRBV4-2 to TRBJ2-2, with TRBD2 matching 9 bases. CDR3 size: 18 residues. Unmatched junction bases numbered 5, after V lost 0 bases and J lost 0 bases. The germline CDR1 and CDR2 sequences are LGHNA and YNFKEQ. CDR3 sequence reads: CASSQDTGGRANTGELFF. CDR3 nucleotide sequence: TGTGCCAGCAGCCAAGATACAGGCGGGAGGGCGAACACCGGGGAGCTGTTTTTT.

The chain couples TRBV5-1 to TRBJ2-2; D call uncertain. With 0 bases removed from V and 3 bases from J, the gap between germline ends came to 9 bases. The CDR3 covers 15 residues. Looked up from germline, CDR1 is SGHRS and CDR2 is YFSETQ. The DNA for the CDR3 is TGCGCCAGCAGCTTGGGAGTGTCGTACACCGGGGAGCTGTTTTTT. Protein: CASSLGVSYTGELFF. Combining the CDR3 with reference TRBV5-1 and TRBJ2-2 gives the whole variable domain KAGVTQTPRYLIKTRGQQVTLSCSPISGHRSVSWYQQTPGQGLQFLFEYFSETQRNKGNFPGRFSGRQFSNSRSEMNVSTLELGDSALYLCASSLGVSYTGELFFGEGSRLTVL.

The chain recombines TRBV15 with TRBJ1-5, with D unclear. V lost 1 base and J lost 4, with 5 bases in between. Germline V gene data show CDR1 as LNHNV and CDR2 as YYDKDF (reference sequence). The CDR3 consists of 13 residues. CDR3 nucleotides: TGTGCCACCAGCAGAGGTCAGAATCAGCCCCAGCATTTT. It specifies CATSRGQNQPQHF.

J is TRBJ2-2 and V is TRBV29-1, with TRBD2 matching 9 bases. The germline gives CDR1 SQVTM, CDR2 ANQGSEA. The CDR3 has 15 residues. V was pared by 4 bases and J by 1 base, with 4 bases of the junction left unmatched. This chain's CDR3 is CSVVAGAMNTGELFF. The CDR3 DNA reads as TGCAGCGTTGTAGCGGGAGCCATGAACACCGGGGAGCTGTTTTTT.

The table lists this clone with a few counts. The J gene is TRBJ2-1, the V gene TRBV7-8; 9 nucleotides agree with TRBD2. CDR1 is SGHVS and CDR2 is FQNEAQ in the germline V gene. This CDR3 is built from 17 residues. J gave up 6 bases and V 2 bases, and 11 bases lay outside the gene matches. DNA of the CDR3: TGTGCCAGCAGCTTATACCCGTTTGGGACTAGCTTCAATGAGCAGTTCTTC. It specifies CASSLYPFGTSFNEQFF.

There are a few counts of this clone. The chain carries TRBV27 and TRBJ1-5, with D unresolved. Germline V gene sequence: CDR1 MNHEY, CDR2 SMNVEV (reference sequence). The CDR3 sequence is 14 residues long. Trimming removed 3 bases at V and 9 bases at J, with 15 bases between. The CDR3 is CASSFSGSMRPQHF. DNA of the CDR3: TGTGCCAGCAGTTTTAGCGGGAGTATGCGGCCCCAGCATTTT.

In this sample, this clone turned up once. CDR3 nucleotide sequence: TGTGCCAGCAGAAAAGTCGCTGGGCAGGGTAACTATGGCTACACCTTC. Translating it yields CASRKVAGQGNYGYTF. This chain joins TRBV11-2 and TRBJ1-2; perhaps TRBD1 as D (5 bases). The V and J ends lost 6 bases and 1 base respectively, with 18 bases between them. This CDR3 contains 16 residues. Germline V lookup: CDR1 SGHAT, CDR2 FQNNGV.

The V and J genes are TRBV5-6 and TRBJ2-3, with 10 positions matching TRBD2. V dropped 0 bases and J dropped 1; count of bases not matched to a gene: 11. CDR1 is SGHDT and CDR2 is YYEEEE in the germline V gene. The CDR3 is 19 residues long. The CDR3 DNA is TGTGCCAGCAGCTTGGGGTCGAGCGGGAGGGGTCTTGGCACAGATACGCAGTATTTT. Amino acid sequence: CASSLGSSGRGLGTDTQYF.

This clone was found a few times. V gene TRBV9 combines with J gene TRBJ1-6; 8 bases are shared with TRBD1. Germline CDR1 is SGDLS and CDR2 is YYNGEE. This CDR3 region has 17 residues. After removal of 2 bases from V and 0 bases from J, the junction contained 4 bases not matched to a gene. The CDR3 DNA reads TGTGCCAGCAGCGTGGACAGGGCGAGCTCCTATAATTCACCCCTCCACTTT. Its translation is CASSVDRASSYNSPLHF.

The chain carries TRBV5-6 and TRBJ1-2, with TRBD1 matching 7 bases. This CDR3 comprises 14 residues. Trimming cost V 6 bases and J 4 bases; bases outside gene matches: 9. Per germline, CDR1 SGHDT and CDR2 YYEEEE. The CDR3 DNA sequence: TGTGCCAGCACCTTTTCGGACAGGACCTATGGCTACACCTTC. Translating gives CASTFSDRTYGYTF.

The chain joins TRBV5-6 to TRBJ1-4; no clear D. CDR1 is SGHDT, CDR2 YYEEEE, per germline. The CDR3 sequence is 15 residues long. V lost 3 bases and J 0 bases, leaving 9 bases between the germline ends. Written as DNA, the CDR3 is TGTGCCAGCAGCTATGCAGGCGCAACTAATGAAAAACTGTTTTTT. Translating it yields CASSYAGATNEKLFF.

V gene TRBV10-1 combines with J gene TRBJ2-2; D is perhaps TRBD1 (5 bases). Between the trimmed V and J ends, which lost 6 bases and 2 bases, there was a span of 10 bases. The CDR3 covers 14 residues. Germline V gives CDR1 WNHNN, CDR2 SYGVQD (reference sequence). In DNA form, the CDR3 reads TGCGCCAGCAGGAAGGGGCCAAACACCGGGGAGCTGTTTTTT. Its translation is CASRKGPNTGELFF.

The genes are TRBV10-3 and TRBJ2-1; 9 bases are shared with TRBD1. The V gene end was trimmed by 3 bases and the J gene end by 12 bases; junction bases not matched to a gene: 12. This CDR3 contains 15 residues. Per the germline V gene, CDR1 is ENHRY and CDR2 is SYGVKD. The CDR3 coding sequence is TGTGCCATCAGTGAACCGGGACAGGGAGTTGCCGGGCAGTTCTTC. It specifies CAISEPGQGVAGQFF.

A single count supports this clone. The V and J genes are TRBV5-8 and TRBJ2-2; 10 bases align to TRBD2. The CDR3 totals 16 residues. Germline trimming cut 0 bases from V and 4 bases from J; bases unmatched to any gene: 3. Germline V gene lookup returns CDR1 SGHTS and CDR2 YDEGEE. The CDR3 here is CASSLGLAGFTGELFF. The CDR3 DNA sequence: TGTGCCAGCAGCTTGGGACTAGCGGGTTTCACCGGGGAGCTGTTTTTT.

The rearrangement links TRBV11-2 to TRBJ1-1; 9 nucleotides agree with TRBD1. This CDR3 has 19 residues. The V segment lost 5 bases and the J segment 5 bases; nucleotides outside the gene matches: 21. Germline CDR1 reads SGHAT; CDR2 reads FQNNGV. CDR3 nucleotide sequence: TGTGCCAGCAGCCGACCTGAGAGGGACAGGGTAAGGGTTAGGACTGAAGCTTTCTTT. This encodes CASSRPERDRVRVRTEAFF.

This chain uses TRBV30 with TRBJ1-3, with a possible D match to TRBD1 (5 bases). V was pared by 3 bases and J by 4 bases, with 25 bases between. The CDR3 is made up of 18 amino acids. Germline values: CDR1 GTSNPN, CDR2 SVGIG (reference sequence). CDR3 sequence (DNA): TGTGCCTGGAGCGAAGGGTTAGGGGATAAGTATAGGGGAAACACCATATATTTT. It specifies CAWSEGLGDKYRGNTIYF.

V gene TRBV9 combines with J gene TRBJ1-2; 9 nucleotides agree with TRBD1. Looked up from germline, CDR1 is SGDLS and CDR2 is YYNGEE. This CDR3 region has 22 residues. J lost 5 bases, V lost 1 base, and 27 bases had no gene match. The CDR3 DNA reads TGTGCCAGCAGCGTATCCAGGACAGGGGCGGGTCCCGGCTATATATATTCGTATGGCTACACCTTC. Its translation: CASSVSRTGAGPGYIYSYGYTF.

Details on this clone: The same CDR3 also results from other DNA sequences found in this sample. V gene TRBV9 combines with J gene TRBJ1-1, with 7 nucleotides matching TRBD1. In germline, CDR1 is SGDLS, CDR2 YYNGEE. The CDR3 sequence is 15 residues long. V lost 0 bases, J lost 2 bases, and 4 bases stayed unmatched. The chain's CDR3 is CASSVGDRLNTEAFF. The CDR3 DNA follows: TGTGCCAGCAGCGTAGGGGACAGACTAAACACTGAAGCTTTCTTT.

The gene calls are TRBV5-8 and TRBJ1-5; 7 bases agree with TRBD1. The CDR3 covers 15 residues. Germline loops: CDR1 SGHTS, CDR2 YDEGEE. Trimming removed 0 bases from V and 6 bases from J; junction bases left unmatched: 6. The CDR3 protein is CASSLGTGVSQPQHF. The CDR3 coding sequence is TGTGCCAGCAGCTTGGGAACAGGGGTAAGTCAGCCCCAGCATTTT.

As DNA, the CDR3 is TGTGCCAGCAGCGGTAGAAATTCACCCCTCCACTTT. Translation: CASSGRNSPLHF. This chain uses TRBV13 with TRBJ1-6; the D is unclear. This CDR3 has 12 amino acids. The germline V gene has CDR1 PRHDT and CDR2 FYEKMQ (reference sequence). Trimming pared 5 bases from V and 7 bases from J, leaving 6 bases between.